These T cell receptor beta chains were read from a single sample in a study of human T cells and chemical hapten exposure. Each CDR3 protein gets one entry after TCRdb re-called the RACE reads with MiXCR. Of some 360,000 distinct CDR3 sequences listed, around 5.5% are singletons. Sample: whole blood, taken in connection with sensitization to the hapten diphenylcyclopropenone (DPC). The receptors stem from a woman in her 50s with alopecia areata. Some clones in this sample may be carry-over from other donors' samples. The CDR3 runs from the conserved cysteine through the conserved F or W. D genes are given only for firm matches. Only some rows state a clone size, as once, few, many or a class for expanded clones.

V gene	clone size	D gene	J gene	CDR3 protein	CDR3 DNA
TRBV18	.	TRBD1	TRBJ1-2	CASSPSGGRTSNYGYTF	TGTGCCAGCTCACCTTCAGGGGGCAGAACTTCTAACTATGGCTACACCTTC
TRBV12-3/TRBV12-4	few	TRBD1	TRBJ1-2	CASTPGTGSYGYTF	TGTGCCAGCACCCCTGGGACAGGGTCCTATGGCTACACCTTC
TRBV7-2	many	TRBD1	TRBJ1-6	CASSTDREVYSPLHF	TGTGCCAGCAGCACGGACAGGGAGGTTTATTCACCCCTCCACTTT
TRBV18	many	.	TRBJ2-5	CASSPRGVQETQYF	TGTGCCAGCTCACCACGAGGGGTACAAGAGACCCAGTACTTC
TRBV24-1	.	.	TRBJ2-5	CATSAPGLDVWDRKETQYF	TGTGCCACCAGTGCCCCAGGCCTCGACGTTTGGGATAGAAAAGAGACCCAGTACTTC
TRBV20-1	many	.	TRBJ1-2	CSRTSVNYGYTF	TGCAGCCGGACATCGGTGAACTATGGCTACACCTTC
TRBV7-3	many	TRBD1	TRBJ2-1	CASSLTGDNEQFF	TGTGCCAGCAGCTTGACAGGGGACAATGAGCAGTTCTTC
TRBV11-2	few	.	TRBJ2-3	CASSPLRGEGTDTQYF	TGTGCCAGCAGCCCCTTGAGGGGGGAAGGCACAGATACGCAGTATTTT
TRBV30	few	.	TRBJ1-1	CAWSVKGKTEAFF	TGTGCCTGGAGTGTGAAAGGGAAGACTGAAGCTTTCTTT
TRBV5-5	many	.	TRBJ1-1	CASSLAAGLNTEAFF	TGTGCCAGCAGCTTGGCCGCAGGTTTGAACACTGAAGCTTTCTTT
TRBV21-1	many	.	TRBJ1-1	CASIVDMEAFF	TGTGCCAGCATCGTGGACATGGAAGCTTTCTTT
TRBV7-8	.	TRBD2	TRBJ2-1	CASSLARPGTSGDNEQFF	TGTGCCAGCAGCTTAGCGCGACCGGGGACTAGCGGGGACAATGAGCAGTTCTTC
TRBV29-1	many	.	TRBJ2-3	CSVEDAIHTDTQYF	TGCAGCGTTGAAGACGCTATACACACAGATACGCAGTATTTT
TRBV12-3/TRBV12-4	many	.	TRBJ1-2	CASSESRAYGYTF	TGTGCCAGCAGTGAGTCCCGGGCCTATGGCTACACCTTC
TRBV9	few	TRBD2	TRBJ2-2	CASSTLAGGLNTGELFF	TGTGCCAGCAGCACCTTAGCGGGGGGCCTAAACACCGGGGAGCTGTTTTTT
TRBV9	many	.	TRBJ2-1	CASSGTSTGIKFF	TGTGCCAGCAGCGGAACTAGCACTGGGATTAAGTTCTTC
TRBV28	many	TRBD1	TRBJ1-1	CASSSTGGKNTEAFF	TGTGCCAGCAGTTCGACAGGGGGGAAGAACACTGAAGCTTTCTTT
TRBV29-1	.	.	TRBJ1-1	CSVNEDSEAFF	TGCAGCGTTAATGAGGACAGCGAAGCTTTCTTT
TRBV6-2/TRBV6-3	.	.	TRBJ1-3	CTSTSVGLKSSGNTIYF	TGTACCAGCACCTCAGTCGGACTCAAGAGCTCTGGAAACACCATATATTTT
TRBV9	.	.	TRBJ2-2	CASSVDGRGHTGELFF	TGTGCCAGCAGCGTAGACGGGAGAGGGCACACCGGGGAGCTGTTTTTT
TRBV19	.	.	TRBJ2-5	CASSPLGGVATQYF	TGTGCCAGTAGTCCCCTAGGAGGGGTCGCGACCCAGTACTTC
TRBV27	.	TRBD2	TRBJ2-5	CASSFLAGGIQETQYF	TGTGCCAGCAGTTTCTTAGCGGGGGGGATACAAGAGACCCAGTACTTC
TRBV3-1	.	.	TRBJ2-3	CASSQTPAWRGGTDTQYF	TGTGCCAGCAGCCAGACCCCCGCCTGGCGTGGGGGTACGGATACGCAGTATTTT
TRBV5-1	many	.	TRBJ1-6	CASSLVGVNSPLHF	TGCGCCAGCAGCTTGGTAGGGGTAAATTCACCCCTCCACTTT
TRBV6-5	many	.	TRBJ2-1	CASSPSSDEQFF	TGTGCCAGCAGCCCCTCGTCGGATGAGCAGTTCTTC
TRBV6-5	many	TRBD2	TRBJ2-4	CASRLAYGNIQYF	TGTGCCAGCAGACTAGCGTACGGAAACATTCAGTACTTC
TRBV9	many	TRBD2	TRBJ2-1	CASSVGGSGVTYNEQFF	TGTGCCAGCAGCGTAGGGGGTAGCGGGGTAACCTACAATGAGCAGTTCTTC
TRBV10-1	.	.	TRBJ2-2	CASSEDKPITGELFF	TGCGCCAGCAGTGAGGACAAACCCATCACCGGGGAGCTGTTTTTT
TRBV9	.	.	TRBJ2-4	CASSVDGSPENIQYF	TGTGCCAGCAGCGTAGATGGGAGCCCCGAAAACATTCAGTACTTC
TRBV28	few	TRBD1	TRBJ1-4	CASSGTGLQEKLFF	TGTGCCAGCAGTGGGACAGGGTTACAGGAAAAACTGTTTTTT
TRBV6-5	.	.	TRBJ1-5	CASSPFDWGDIQHF	TGTGCCAGCAGTCCCTTCGATTGGGGGGATATCCAGCATTTT
TRBV10-3	many	.	TRBJ1-3	CAITEGVYDGNTIYF	TGTGCCATCACCGAGGGGGTTTATGATGGAAACACCATATATTTT
TRBV4-2	many	TRBD2	TRBJ2-1	CASSQAGGAYNEQFF	TGTGCCAGCAGCCAGGCGGGGGGGGCGTACAATGAGCAGTTCTTC
TRBV12-3/TRBV12-4	many	TRBD2	TRBJ2-5	CASSSGLAVEYQETQYF	TGTGCCAGCAGTTCAGGACTAGCGGTTGAGTACCAAGAGACCCAGTACTTC
TRBV29-1	.	.	TRBJ2-5	CSATGTQETQYF	TGCAGCGCCACAGGCACTCAAGAGACCCAGTACTTC
TRBV6-1	.	.	TRBJ1-1	CASSGIGGVGEAFF	TGTGCCAGCAGTGGGATTGGGGGAGTGGGTGAAGCTTTCTTT
TRBV28	.	.	TRBJ1-2	CASSQRTAGYTF	TGTGCCAGCAGCCAACGGACGGCTGGCTACACCTTC
TRBV29-1	.	.	TRBJ1-1	CSVEGRHTEAFF	TGCAGCGTTGAAGGGCGGCACACTGAAGCTTTCTTT
TRBV6-1	.	TRBD1	TRBJ1-2	CASSEGRDRPYGYTF	TGTGCCAGCAGTGAAGGACGGGACAGGCCCTATGGCTACACCTTC
TRBV2	.	TRBD1	TRBJ1-5	CASTMTGGDLRNQPQHF	TGTGCCAGCACTATGACAGGGGGCGATTTGCGAAATCAGCCCCAGCATTTT
TRBV2	.	.	TRBJ2-7	CASEAVRSSYEQYF	TGTGCCAGCGAGGCGGTGCGAAGCTCCTACGAGCAGTACTTC
TRBV20-1	few	.	TRBJ2-7	CSARGDKMGYEQYF	TGCAGTGCTAGAGGGGACAAGATGGGGTACGAGCAGTACTTC
TRBV28	many	TRBD1	TRBJ2-6	CASSIILDRAGANVLTF	TGTGCCAGCAGCATTATATTAGACAGGGCTGGGGCCAACGTCCTGACTTTC
TRBV19	.	.	TRBJ2-7	CASSIADNSYEQYF	TGTGCCAGTAGTATAGCGGACAATTCCTACGAGCAGTACTTC
TRBV4-1	.	TRBD1	TRBJ2-7	CASSQEGLGQGTNEQYF	TGCGCCAGCAGCCAGGAGGGACTGGGACAGGGGACCAACGAGCAGTACTTC
TRBV3-1	few	.	TRBJ1-5	CASSQEGNQPQHF	TGTGCCAGCAGCCAAGAGGGGAATCAGCCCCAGCATTTT